The rows below give T cell receptor beta chains drawn from one sample of a study of blood T cells in healthy people across ages. A single record per CDR3 protein comes from TCRdb applying MiXCR to the 5' RACE reads. This sample has fewer than 950,000 distinct CDR3 sequences, with about 48% found just once. Sequencing input: blood. The receptors were gathered from a man older than 75 in good health. Each CDR3 is given with its conserved first and last residue. D genes are given only for firm matches. Size is omitted from some rows. Given values are once, few, many or a class for expanded clones.

V: TRBV5-1
size: few
D: NA
J: TRBJ1-1
CDR3: CASSLRVSDPEAFF
DNA: TGCGCCAGCAGCTTGAGGGTTTCAGATCCTGAAGCTTTCTTT

V: TRBV9
size: NA
D: NA
J: TRBJ2-1
CDR3: CASSVAYYNEQFF
DNA: TGTGCCAGCAGCGTAGCGTACTACAATGAGCAGTTCTTC

V: TRBV10-3
size: few
D: NA
J: TRBJ1-2
CDR3: CAINSRGANYGYTF
DNA: TGTGCCATCAACTCCCGGGGAGCTAACTATGGCTACACCTTC

V: TRBV3-1
size: NA
D: NA
J: TRBJ2-1
CDR3: CASSQAQSEQFF
DNA: TGTGCCAGCAGCCAGGCCCAGAGTGAGCAGTTCTTC

V: TRBV28
size: NA
D: TRBD1
J: TRBJ2-5
CDR3: CASTPTGVGGRGTQYF
DNA: TGTGCCAGCACCCCGACGGGCGTAGGGGGCCGAGGGACCCAGTACTTC

V: TRBV6-5
size: few
D: TRBD2
J: TRBJ2-4
CDR3: CASSSGTSTKQYF
DNA: TGTGCCAGCAGTTCCGGGACTAGCACAAAGCAGTACTTC

V: TRBV12-5
size: NA
D: TRBD2
J: TRBJ2-3
CDR3: CASGWGTSGYTDTQYF
DNA: TGTGCTAGTGGTTGGGGGACTAGCGGATACACAGATACGCAGTATTTT

V: TRBV6-1
size: NA
D: NA
J: TRBJ2-3
CDR3: CASSELARTDTQYF
DNA: TGTGCCAGCAGTGAATTGGCCCGCACAGATACGCAGTATTTT

V: TRBV7-2
size: NA
D: NA
J: TRBJ2-3
CDR3: CVSSSASAPTQYF
DNA: TGTGTCAGCAGCTCGGCCTCCGCCCCTACGCAGTATTTT

V: TRBV7-2
size: few
D: TRBD1
J: TRBJ2-7
CDR3: CASSRATGVSYEQYF
DNA: TGTGCCAGCAGCCGGGCGACAGGGGTATCCTACGAGCAGTACTTC

V: TRBV7-6
size: NA
D: TRBD2
J: TRBJ2-3
CDR3: CASSIYPRTSGTHRYAYF
DNA: TGTGCCAGCAGCATATATCCGAGGACTAGCGGGACGCACAGATACGCGTATTTT

V: TRBV6-1
size: NA
D: NA
J: TRBJ2-3
CDR3: CASSVGFGGKDRYAYF
DNA: TGTGCCAGCAGTGTTGGGTTCGGCGGGAAGGACAGATACGCGTATTTT

V: TRBV20-1
size: NA
D: NA
J: TRBJ2-7
CDR3: CSASIPQDTPYEQYF
DNA: TGCAGTGCTAGTATTCCCCAAGACACTCCCTACGAGCAGTACTTC

V: TRBV4-1
size: NA
D: NA
J: TRBJ1-4
CDR3: CASSQEGWMGSEKLFF
DNA: TGCGCCAGCAGCCAAGAGGGGTGGATGGGGAGTGAAAAACTGTTTTTT

V: TRBV18
size: many
D: NA
J: TRBJ2-5
CDR3: CASSPKETQYF
DNA: TGTGCCAGCAGTCCGAAAGAGACCCAGTACTTC

V: TRBV20-1
size: NA
D: NA
J: TRBJ2-5
CDR3: CSAQKTETQYF
DNA: TGCAGTGCGCAGAAAACAGAGACCCAGTACTTC

V: TRBV20-1
size: few
D: TRBD1
J: TRBJ1-2
CDR3: CSAWTGEGYGYTF
DNA: TGCAGTGCTTGGACAGGCGAGGGCTATGGCTACACCTTC

V: TRBV20-1
size: once
D: TRBD2
J: TRBJ2-7
CDR3: CSAHLTGGLAEFYNEQYF
DNA: TGCAGTGCCCACTTAACCGGAGGGCTAGCGGAGTTTTACAATGAGCAGTACTTC

V: TRBV29-1
size: few
D: NA
J: TRBJ2-7
CDR3: CSVRVGSWEQYF
DNA: TGCAGCGTCAGGGTCGGTTCTTGGGAGCAGTACTTC

V: TRBV6-2/TRBV6-3
size: few
D: TRBD1
J: TRBJ1-2
CDR3: CASRPDRAYRYTF
DNA: TGTGCCAGCAGACCCGACAGGGCCTATCGCTACACCTTC

V: TRBV6-1
size: NA
D: TRBD2
J: TRBJ2-1
CDR3: CATELAGGNYNEQFF
DNA: TGTGCCACCGAACTAGCGGGGGGTAACTACAATGAGCAGTTCTTC

V: TRBV29-1
size: NA
D: TRBD1
J: TRBJ1-1
CDR3: CSARQGSHSEAFF
DNA: TGCAGCGCCCGACAGGGTTCTCATTCAGAGGCTTTCTTT

V: TRBV9
size: NA
D: NA
J: TRBJ2-7
CDR3: CASSVESTGRHDEQYF
DNA: TGTGCCAGCAGCGTAGAATCAACGGGCCGTCACGACGAGCAGTACTTC

V: TRBV13
size: NA
D: NA
J: TRBJ2-7
CDR3: CASSLGSPITYEQYF
DNA: TGTGCCAGCAGCTTAGGGTCCCCCATAACCTACGAGCAGTACTTC